These 16 T cell receptor beta chains share one sample of origin, sequenced in a study of cytomegalovirus exposure and HLA in healthy donors. Amplification used 60 Vbeta primers and 13 Jbeta primers. Data came from immunoSEQ multiplex PCR; TCRdb stores just in-frame clones and leaves some out. The sample holds 35,000 to 50,000 clones, about 64% seen once. Sequencing input: PBMCs. Receptors originate from a man in his sixties in good health and CMV-seropositive.

The chain couples TRBV7-9 to TRBJ2-3; weak D call: TRBD2 (6 bases). The CDR3 spans 16 residues. CDR1 SEHNR and CDR2 FQNEAQ come from the germline V gene (reference sequence). V dropped 1 base and J dropped 1 base, with 12 bases sitting between them. CDR3: CASSLVWGGGTDTQYF. DNA of the CDR3: TGTGCCAGCAGCTTAGTGTGGGGAGGTGGCACAGATACGCAGTATTTT. Variable domain in full (rest from reference TRBV7-9 and TRBJ2-3): DTGVSQNPRHKITKRGQNVTFRCDPISEHNRLYWYRQTLGQGPEFLTYFQNEAQLEKSRLLSDRFSAERPKGSFSTLEIQRTEQGDSAMYLCASSLVWGGGTDTQYFGPGTRLTVL.

The rearrangement joins TRBV29-1 to TRBJ2-7, with 10 bases aligning to TRBD1. CDR1 is SQVTM, CDR2 ANQGSEA, per germline. The CDR3 extends over 13 amino acids. V was clipped by 5 bases and J by 4 bases; unmatched bases: 5. The CDR3 loop is CSVPGTGAYEQYF. As DNA, the CDR3 is TGCAGCGTTCCCGGGACAGGGGCTTACGAGCAGTACTTC.

The rearrangement joins TRBV9 to TRBJ2-2; tentatively, D is TRBD2 (5 bases). Deletions cut 0 bases from V and 0 bases from J, with 9 bases between. Looked up from germline, CDR1 is SGDLS and CDR2 is YYNGEE. CDR3 length: 16 amino acids. CDR3 sequence: CASSVVGETNTGELFF. The CDR3 nucleotides are TGTGCCAGCAGCGTAGTCGGGGAAACGAACACCGGGGAGCTGTTTTTT.

V is TRBV7-2 and J is TRBJ2-1; D remains unclear. Trimming removed 2 bases at V and 6 bases at J, with 11 bases between. Germline V gene sequence: CDR1 SGHTA, CDR2 FQGNSA. The CDR3 is 14 residues long. In DNA, the CDR3 is TGTGCCAGCAGCTTACAGTACCCAAGCAATGAGCAGTTCTTC. Residues: CASSLQYPSNEQFF.

This clone showed up just a few times. The V call is TRBV7-2, the J call TRBJ2-5; D possibly corresponds to TRBD1 (7 bases). The CDR3 sequence is 16 residues long. V shed 1 base and J shed 5 bases, with 17 bases lying between them. Germline lookup yields CDR1 SGHTA and CDR2 FQGNSA. CDR3: CASSLGAGGSGETQYF. CDR3 in DNA: TGTGCCAGCAGCTTAGGGGCAGGGGGGAGTGGCGAGACCCAGTACTTC.

This clone has only a few counts. This chain links TRBV7-2 with TRBJ2-3; 8 nucleotides line up with TRBD2. The CDR3 spans 15 residues. Germline values: CDR1 SGHTA, CDR2 FQGNSA. V shed 5 bases, J shed 1 base, and the junction held 5 bases outside the gene matches. The CDR3 sequence is CASSPSGSRTDTQYF. The CDR3 DNA follows: TGTGCCAGCAGCCCCAGCGGGAGCCGCACAGATACGCAGTATTTT.

This chain joins TRBV5-1 and TRBJ2-5, with 9 bases that match TRBD2. The CDR3 covers 16 residues. J lost 5 bases, V lost 0 bases, and 8 bases had no gene match. Germline CDR1 SGHRS, CDR2 YFSETQ. CDR3 region: CASSLDGGRVDETQYF. The DNA of the CDR3 is TGCGCCAGCAGCTTGGACGGCGGGAGGGTCGATGAGACCCAGTACTTC.

In DNA form, the CDR3 reads TGTGCCAGCAGCTTAGCCCTAGGAAGGGGCCGGGAGGAAGAGACCCAGTACTTC. Translated: CASSLALGRGREEETQYF. This chain links TRBV7-2 with TRBJ2-5; 7 bases line up with TRBD2. V was clipped by 0 bases and J by 3 bases; unmatched bases: 13. The CDR3 is made up of 18 amino acids. CDR1 and CDR2 from the germline V gene are SGHTA and FQGNSA.

With respect to this clone: Other DNA variants within this sample encode the same CDR3. The chain recombines TRBV27 with TRBJ2-7; 10 nucleotides line up with TRBD1. The CDR3 consists of 14 residues. Germline lookup yields CDR1 MNHEY and CDR2 SMNVEV (reference sequence). V gave up 5 bases and J gave up 4 bases; unmatched junction bases: 5. CDR3 sequence reads: CASSPRDRGYEQYF. The DNA for the CDR3 is TGTGCCAGCAGTCCCCGGGACAGGGGTTACGAGCAGTACTTC.

The chain links TRBV2 to TRBJ2-7, with D possibly being TRBD1 (5 bases). This CDR3 is built from 13 residues. Germline CDR1 reads SNHLY; CDR2 reads FYNNEI. V shed 5 bases and J shed 2 bases, with 10 bases lying between them. CDR3 sequence reads: CASSTGFTYEQYF. For the CDR3, the DNA is TGTGCCAGCAGTACAGGATTCACCTACGAGCAGTACTTC.

This chain links TRBV7-9 with TRBJ1-2, with TRBD1 matching 9 bases. Germline-derived CDR1 and CDR2 are SEHNR and FQNEAQ (reference sequence). V shed 4 bases, J shed 8 bases, and the junction held 8 bases outside the gene matches. The CDR3 runs 14 residues. CDR3: CASSYRTGDKGYTF. DNA of the CDR3: TGTGCCAGCAGCTACCGGACAGGGGACAAGGGCTACACCTTC.

The CDR3 DNA is TGTGCCAGCAGCTTAGTTACGGGTTCCGAGCAGTACTTC. Translated: CASSLVTGSEQYF. The V and J genes are TRBV7-9 and TRBJ2-7; D ambiguous. Germline V gives CDR1 SEHNR, CDR2 FQNEAQ (reference sequence). Trimming removed 1 base at V and 6 bases at J, with 10 bases between. The CDR3 has 13 amino acids.

Many counts were recorded for this clone. This sequence joins TRBV6-5 and TRBJ1-4; 9 bases align to TRBD1. The CDR3 spans 15 residues. The trim removed 6 bases at V and 7 bases at J, leaving 9 bases unmatched. The germline V gene encodes CDR1 MNHEY and CDR2 SVGAGI. CDR3 sequence: CASRAGTGMSEKLFF. Here the CDR3 DNA reads TGTGCCAGCAGAGCCGGGACAGGGATGAGTGAAAAACTGTTTTTT.

V usage is TRBV28 and J usage is TRBJ1-3, with 8 bases lining up with TRBD1. V was pared by 6 bases and J by 4 bases, with 11 bases of the junction left unmatched. Germline-derived CDR1 and CDR2 are MDHEN and SYDVKM. CDR3 size: 16 residues. The CDR3, as DNA: TGTGCCAGCAGGCCTACCCAGGGGGCGAGGGGAAACACCATATATTTT. This sequence encodes CASRPTQGARGNTIYF. Drawing the rest from reference TRBV28 and TRBJ1-3, the complete variable domain is DVKVTQSSRYLVKRTGEKVFLECVQDMDHENMFWYRQDPGLGLRLIYFSYDVKMKEKGDIPEGYSVSREKKERFSLILESASTNQTSMYLCASRPTQGARGNTIYFGEGSWLTVV.

This clone was detected only a few times. The V gene is TRBV30, the J gene TRBJ1-6, with a possible D match to TRBD1 (5 bases). The germline V gene has CDR1 GTSNPN and CDR2 SVGIG (reference sequence). There are 13 residues in the CDR3. V dropped 5 bases and J dropped 7 bases, with 12 bases sitting between them. The CDR3 loop reads CAWAETENSPLHF. The CDR3 nucleotides are TGTGCCTGGGCCGAGACAGAGAATTCACCCCTCCACTTT.

This clone showed up just a few times. This rearrangement joins TRBV4-3 to TRBJ1-4; no clear D gene. Germline-derived CDR1 and CDR2 are LGHNA and YSLEER. V was cut by 1 base and J by 2 bases, with 14 bases left in between. The CDR3 is 17 amino acids. The CDR3 sequence is CASSQVAYIATNEKLFF. The CDR3 nucleotides are TGCGCCAGCAGCCAAGTGGCTTACATAGCCACTAATGAAAAACTGTTTTTT.